This entry lists 20 T cell receptor beta chains sequenced from one sample in a study of shared clonotypes between healthy human individuals. Sequencing was performed with immunoSEQ multiplex PCR; in TCRdb, only in-frame clones are kept and a portion is missing. The sample contains approximately 2.5 million clones, approximately 93% of which appear only once. The specimen was naive CD4+ T cells from PBMCs. Subset indicated: CD45RA+ positively selected. The receptors stem from a man between 18 and 35 years old in good health. Some clones in this sample may be carry-over from other donors' samples.

CDR3 in amino acids: CASSLGGDRRAYEQYF. The CDR3 DNA follows: TGTGCCAGCAGTTTGGGGGGGGACCGAAGGGCCTACGAGCAGTACTTC. The rearrangement joins TRBV28 to TRBJ2-7, with 7 nucleotides matching TRBD2. Germline loops: CDR1 MDHEN, CDR2 SYDVKM. The trim removed 3 bases at V and 2 bases at J, leaving 10 bases unmatched. The CDR3 totals 16 residues.

The chain uses TRBV4-1 and TRBJ2-1; the D is unclear. Trimming removed 1 base at V and 13 bases at J, with 20 bases between. The CDR3 covers 15 residues. The germline V gene has CDR1 MGHRA and CDR2 YSYEKL. This chain's CDR3 is CASSQGERTRNNQFF. CDR3 sequence (DNA): TGCGCCAGCAGCCAAGGGGAAAGGACCCGCAACAATCAGTTCTTC.

The chain links TRBV4-2 to TRBJ2-1; 7 nucleotides line up with TRBD2. The germline V gene has CDR1 LGHNA and CDR2 YNFKEQ. This CDR3 contains 12 residues. The trim removed 5 bases at V and 12 bases at J, leaving 7 bases unmatched. This chain's CDR3 is CASSTGSGTQFF. The CDR3 DNA reads as TGTGCCAGCAGCACCGGGAGCGGGACGCAGTTCTTC.

V usage is TRBV7-2 and J usage is TRBJ2-5; 9 bases map to TRBD1. Unmatched junction bases numbered 8, after V lost 7 bases and J lost 5 bases. The V gene's germline CDR1 is SGHTA and CDR2 FQGNSA. CDR3 size: 14 residues. The DNA for the CDR3 is TGTGCCAGCAAGGGACAGGGTTGGTTTGAGACCCAGTACTTC. Translating it yields CASKGQGWFETQYF.

The chain couples TRBV5-1 to TRBJ2-5; a weak D match, TRBD1 (5 bases). CDR1 SGHRS and CDR2 YFSETQ come from the germline V gene. The CDR3 is made up of 13 amino acids. Between the trimmed V and J ends, which lost 5 bases and 0 bases, there was a span of 8 bases. The CDR3 loop is CASRPGYQETQYF. For the CDR3, the DNA is TGCGCCAGCAGGCCAGGGTACCAAGAGACCCAGTACTTC.

This sequence joins TRBV30 and TRBJ1-4, with D maybe TRBD1 (5 bases). Germline loops: CDR1 GTSNPN, CDR2 SVGIG (reference sequence). The CDR3 length is 20 residues. The V end was cut by 0 bases, the J end by 5 bases, with 28 bases between. The DNA of the CDR3 is TGTGCCTGGAGTGTAAACAGGCCAGGGAGTTCCAGTTTCCTAAATGAAAAACTGTTTTTT. Translating it yields CAWSVNRPGSSSFLNEKLFF.

This clone was observed a single time. The gene calls are TRBV18 and TRBJ2-4, with D unclear. This CDR3 is 15 amino acids long. Germline assignment: CDR1 KGHSH and CDR2 LQKENI. Trimming removed 0 bases at V and 0 bases at J, with 6 bases between. The CDR3 nucleotides read TGTGCCAGCTCACCACCGGGCTTAGCCAAAAACATTCAGTACTTC. It yields the protein CASSPPGLAKNIQYF.

The J gene is TRBJ1-5, the V gene TRBV15; the D gene is possibly TRBD1 (5 bases). Germline V gene data show CDR1 as LNHNV and CDR2 as YYDKDF (reference sequence). This CDR3 spans 18 amino acids. V was clipped by 4 bases and J by 0 bases, with 19 bases between them. The CDR3 reads CATSTEPTAGYSNQPQHF. The DNA for the CDR3 is TGTGCCACCAGCACCGAACCAACCGCAGGGTATAGCAATCAGCCCCAGCATTTT.

The genes are TRBV7-6 and TRBJ2-5; tentative D call: TRBD2 (5 bases). Germline-derived CDR1 and CDR2 are SGHVS and FNYEAQ. The CDR3 sequence is 14 residues long. The V gene lost 5 bases and the J gene lost 9 bases, with 19 bases spanning the gap. The CDR3 DNA is TGTGCCAGCAGCCCTAAAGGGAGATCCAATTCCCAGTACTTC. This translates into CASSPKGRSNSQYF.

This chain uses TRBV28 with TRBJ1-4, with 7 positions matching TRBD1. V was clipped by 5 bases and J by 7 bases; unmatched bases: 7. Germline V gene data show CDR1 as MDHEN and CDR2 as SYDVKM. CDR3 size: 14 residues. In DNA form, the CDR3 reads TGTGCCAGCAGTAGGATAGACAGGGCTGAAAAACTGTTTTTT. Translation gives CASSRIDRAEKLFF.

V usage is TRBV28 and J usage is TRBJ1-5; 10 bases fit TRBD1. This CDR3 is 14 amino acids long. The junction had 5 bases not matched to a gene; V was cut back by 6 bases and J by 6 bases. Looked up from germline, CDR1 is MDHEN and CDR2 is SYDVKM. This chain's CDR3 is CASSRQGAVQPQHF. As DNA, the CDR3 is TGTGCCAGCAGCAGACAGGGGGCCGTTCAGCCCCAGCATTTT.

The J gene is TRBJ1-1, the V gene TRBV27; 7 bases agree with TRBD1. Germline lookup yields CDR1 MNHEY and CDR2 SMNVEV (reference sequence). CDR3 size: 13 residues. V was clipped by 6 bases and J by 10 bases; unmatched bases: 11. The CDR3 here is CASRKSQGGIAFF. The CDR3 nucleotides read TGTGCCAGCAGAAAGAGTCAGGGGGGTATAGCTTTCTTT.

The chain recombines TRBV6-6 with TRBJ2-1; 10 bases are shared with TRBD1. Germline assignment: CDR1 MNHNY and CDR2 SVGAGI (reference sequence). Unmatched junction bases numbered 8, after V lost 5 bases and J lost 7 bases. The CDR3 covers 15 residues. Here the CDR3 reads CASSDRGTGANEQFF. The DNA of the CDR3 is TGTGCCAGCAGTGACCGGGGGACAGGGGCGAATGAGCAGTTCTTC.

The rearrangement uses TRBV18 and TRBJ2-3, with 10 bases identical to TRBD2. The CDR3 length is 19 residues. Looked up from germline, CDR1 is KGHSH and CDR2 is LQKENI. V shed 0 bases and J 0 bases; nucleotides not matched to a gene: 9. This CDR3 reads CASSPPPLTSGASTDTQYF. CDR3 nucleotides: TGTGCCAGCTCACCACCTCCTCTAACTAGCGGGGCTAGCACAGATACGCAGTATTTT.

The chain joins TRBV11-1 to TRBJ2-7, with D perhaps assigned TRBD1 or TRBD2 (5 bases each). The CDR3 runs 13 residues. V was cut by 5 bases and J by 2 bases, with 10 bases left in between. Germline V lookup: CDR1 SGHAT, CDR2 FQDESV (reference sequence). CDR3 in amino acids: CASSRDGPYEQYF. As DNA, the CDR3 is TGTGCCAGCAGCCGGGACGGTCCCTACGAGCAGTACTTC.

The chain joins TRBV7-6 to TRBJ1-6; D is perhaps TRBD1 (5 bases). V lost 1 base and J 8 bases, leaving 21 bases between the germline ends. CDR1 is SGHVS, CDR2 FNYEAQ, per germline. CDR3 length equals 18 residues. CDR3 sequence (DNA): TGTGCCAGCAGCTTAGGCCCTAGTTTGGAGGGGTCGGATTCACCCCTCCACTTT. Its translation: CASSLGPSLEGSDSPLHF.

A note on this clone: One end of the junction fails to match germline, which may point to a read error. The CDR3 DNA sequence: TGTGCCAGCAGCTTAGAAGCGGGACCCGGGGGGCTGTTTTTT. It codes for CASSLEAGPGGLFF. This chain uses TRBV7-2 with TRBJ2-2; 7 nucleotides agree with TRBD2. CDR1 is SGHTA and CDR2 is FQGNSA in the germline V gene. The CDR3 totals 14 residues.

This chain uses TRBV28 with TRBJ1-1; TRBD1 matches at 11 bases. The CDR3 contains 15 residues. Unmatched junction bases numbered 11, after V lost 8 bases and J lost 6 bases. Looked up from germline, CDR1 is MDHEN and CDR2 is SYDVKM. Here the CDR3 reads CASPAAGTGGSEAFF. The CDR3 region has the DNA TGTGCCAGCCCAGCTGCCGGGACAGGGGGATCTGAAGCTTTCTTT.

The chain couples TRBV7-2 to TRBJ2-3, with a possible D match to TRBD2 (5 bases). Germline V lookup: CDR1 SGHTA, CDR2 FQGNSA. This CDR3 region has 13 residues. Trimming stripped 4 bases from V and 8 bases from J, with 13 bases between. The DNA for the CDR3 is TGTGCCAGCAGCTCGGGTGCGGAGGTTACGCAGTATTTT. Residues: CASSSGAEVTQYF.

This clone has only a few counts. The same CDR3 also results from other DNA sequences found in this sample. The chain couples TRBV29-1 to TRBJ1-1; TRBD1 is a possible D gene (5 bases). Germline V gene data show CDR1 as SQVTM and CDR2 as ANQGSEA. Between the trimmed V and J ends, which lost 4 bases and 1 base, there was a span of 10 bases. The CDR3 totals 13 residues. The CDR3 loop is CSVVGTENTEAFF. The CDR3 DNA sequence: TGCAGCGTTGTCGGGACCGAGAACACTGAAGCTTTCTTT.